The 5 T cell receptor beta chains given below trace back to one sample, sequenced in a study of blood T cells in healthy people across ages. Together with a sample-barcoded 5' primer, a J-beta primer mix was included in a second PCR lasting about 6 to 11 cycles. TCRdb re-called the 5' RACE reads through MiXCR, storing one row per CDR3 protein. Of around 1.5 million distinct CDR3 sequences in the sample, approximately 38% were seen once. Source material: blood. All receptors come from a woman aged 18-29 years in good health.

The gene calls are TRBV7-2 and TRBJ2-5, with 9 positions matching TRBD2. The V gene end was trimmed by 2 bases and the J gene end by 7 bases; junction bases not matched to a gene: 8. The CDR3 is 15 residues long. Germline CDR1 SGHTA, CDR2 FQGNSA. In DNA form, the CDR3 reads TGTGCCAGCAGCTTAATGTTAGCGGGAGACGTGACCCAGTACTTC. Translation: CASSLMLAGDVTQYF.

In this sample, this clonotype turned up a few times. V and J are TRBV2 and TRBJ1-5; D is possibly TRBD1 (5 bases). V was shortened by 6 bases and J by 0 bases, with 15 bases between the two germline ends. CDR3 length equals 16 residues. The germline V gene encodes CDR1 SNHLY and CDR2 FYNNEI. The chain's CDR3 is CASRAGGPFSNQPQHF. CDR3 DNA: TGTGCCAGCAGGGCCGGGGGACCGTTTAGCAATCAGCCCCAGCATTTT.

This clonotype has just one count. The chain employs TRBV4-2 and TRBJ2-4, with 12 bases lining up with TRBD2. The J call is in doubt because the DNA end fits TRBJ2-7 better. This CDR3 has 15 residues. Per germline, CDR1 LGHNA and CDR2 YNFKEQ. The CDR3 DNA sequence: TGTGCCAGCAGCCAATGGACTAGCGGGGTAGTCGAGCAGTACTTC. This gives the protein CASSQWTSGVVEQYF.

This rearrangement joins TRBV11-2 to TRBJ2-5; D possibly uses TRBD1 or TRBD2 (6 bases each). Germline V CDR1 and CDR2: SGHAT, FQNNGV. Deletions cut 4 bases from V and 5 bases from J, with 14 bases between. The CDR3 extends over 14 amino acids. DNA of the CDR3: TGTGCCAGCAGCTCACAGGGAGGATGGGAGACCCAGTACTTC. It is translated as CASSSQGGWETQYF.

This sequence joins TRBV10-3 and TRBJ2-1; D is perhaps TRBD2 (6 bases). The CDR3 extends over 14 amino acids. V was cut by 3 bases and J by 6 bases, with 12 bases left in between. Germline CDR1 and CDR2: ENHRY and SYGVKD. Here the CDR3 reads CAISDAGLANEQFF. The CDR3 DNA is TGTGCCATCAGTGACGCGGGGCTCGCCAATGAGCAGTTCTTC.